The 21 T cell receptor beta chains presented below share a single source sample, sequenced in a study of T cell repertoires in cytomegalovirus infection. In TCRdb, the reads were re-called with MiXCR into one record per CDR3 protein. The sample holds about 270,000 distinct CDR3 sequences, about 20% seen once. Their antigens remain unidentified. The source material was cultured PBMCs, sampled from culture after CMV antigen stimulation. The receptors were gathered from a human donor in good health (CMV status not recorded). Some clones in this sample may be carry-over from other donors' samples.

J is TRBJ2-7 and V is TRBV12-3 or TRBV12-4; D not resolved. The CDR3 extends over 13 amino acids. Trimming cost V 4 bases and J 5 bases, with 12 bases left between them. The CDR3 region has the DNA TGTGCCAGCAGTTCTAGTTTGCGGAACGAGCAGTACGTC. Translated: CASSSSLRNEQYV.

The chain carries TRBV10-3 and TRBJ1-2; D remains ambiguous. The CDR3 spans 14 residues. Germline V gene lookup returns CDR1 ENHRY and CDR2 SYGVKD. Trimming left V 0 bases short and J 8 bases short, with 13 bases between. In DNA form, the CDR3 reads TGTGCCATCAGTGAGTCGACCCTAACGGGGGGCTACACCTTC. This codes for CAISESTLTGGYTF.

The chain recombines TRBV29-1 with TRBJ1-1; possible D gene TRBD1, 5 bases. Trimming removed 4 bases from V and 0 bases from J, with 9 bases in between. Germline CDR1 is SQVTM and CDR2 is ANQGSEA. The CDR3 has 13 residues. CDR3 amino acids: CSVAGSLNTEAFF. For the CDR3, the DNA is TGCAGCGTTGCAGGGAGTCTGAACACTGAAGCTTTCTTT. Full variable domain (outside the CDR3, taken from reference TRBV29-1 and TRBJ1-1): SAVISQKPSRDICQRGTSLTIQCQVDSQVTMMFWYRQQPGQSLTLIATANQGSEATYESGFVIDKFPISRPNLTFSTLTVSNMSPEDSSIYLCSVAGSLNTEAFFGQGTRLTVV.

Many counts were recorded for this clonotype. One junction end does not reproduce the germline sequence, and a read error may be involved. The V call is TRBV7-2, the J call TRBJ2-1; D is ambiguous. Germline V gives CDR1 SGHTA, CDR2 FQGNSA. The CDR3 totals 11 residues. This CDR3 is CASSLANEQFF. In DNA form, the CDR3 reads TGCGCCAGCAGCTTGGCCAATGAGCAGTTCTTC.

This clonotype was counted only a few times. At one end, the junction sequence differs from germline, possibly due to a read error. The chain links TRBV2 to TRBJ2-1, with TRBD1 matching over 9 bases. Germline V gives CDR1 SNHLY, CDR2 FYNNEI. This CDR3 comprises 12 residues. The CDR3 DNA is TGTGCCAGCAGCGGCCGGGACAGGGAGCCCTCCTTC. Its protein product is CASSGRDREPSF.

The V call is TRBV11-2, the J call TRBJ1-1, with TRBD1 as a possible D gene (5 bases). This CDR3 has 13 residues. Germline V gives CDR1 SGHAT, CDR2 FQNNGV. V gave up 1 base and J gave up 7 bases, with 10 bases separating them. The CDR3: CASSLGAGGEAFF. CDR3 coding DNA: TGTGCCAGCAGCTTAGGGGCTGGGGGTGAAGCTTTCTTT.

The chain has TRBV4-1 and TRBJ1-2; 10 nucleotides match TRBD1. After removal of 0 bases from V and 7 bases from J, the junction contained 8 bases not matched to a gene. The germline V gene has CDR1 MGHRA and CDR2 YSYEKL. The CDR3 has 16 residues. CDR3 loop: CASSQEGTGAVSGYTF. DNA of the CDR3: TGCGCCAGCAGCCAAGAAGGGACAGGGGCAGTGAGTGGCTACACCTTC.

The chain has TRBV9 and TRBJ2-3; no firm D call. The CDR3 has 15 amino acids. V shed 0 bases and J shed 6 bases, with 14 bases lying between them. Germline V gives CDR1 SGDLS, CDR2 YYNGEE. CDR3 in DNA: TGTGCCAGCAGCGTAGACCCCCGGTTGTTGGATACGCAGTATTTT. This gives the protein CASSVDPRLLDTQYF.

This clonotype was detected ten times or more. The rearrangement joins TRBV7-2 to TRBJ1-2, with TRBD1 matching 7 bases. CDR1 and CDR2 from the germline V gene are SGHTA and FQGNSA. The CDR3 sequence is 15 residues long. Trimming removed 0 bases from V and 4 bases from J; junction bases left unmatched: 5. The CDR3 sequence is CASSLARGGGYGYTF. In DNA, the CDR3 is TGTGCCAGCAGCTTAGCCAGGGGGGGCGGCTATGGCTACACCTTC.

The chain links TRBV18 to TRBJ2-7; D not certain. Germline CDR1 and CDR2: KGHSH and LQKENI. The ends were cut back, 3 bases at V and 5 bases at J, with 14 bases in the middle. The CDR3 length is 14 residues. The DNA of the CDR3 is TGTGCCAGCTCACCCTTAGACGCGGCAGACGAGCAGTACTTC. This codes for CASSPLDAADEQYF.

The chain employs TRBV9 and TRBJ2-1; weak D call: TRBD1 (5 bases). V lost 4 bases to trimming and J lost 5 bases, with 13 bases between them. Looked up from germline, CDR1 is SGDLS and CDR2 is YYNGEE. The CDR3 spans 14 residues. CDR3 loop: CASSPGQGNNEQFF. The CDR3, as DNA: TGTGCCAGCAGCCCCGGGCAGGGTAACAATGAGCAGTTCTTC.

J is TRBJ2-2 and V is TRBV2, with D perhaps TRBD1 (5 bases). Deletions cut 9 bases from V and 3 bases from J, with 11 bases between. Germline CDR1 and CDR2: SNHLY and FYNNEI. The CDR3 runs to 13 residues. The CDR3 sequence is CASVQDYTGELFF. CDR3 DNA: TGTGCCAGTGTACAGGATTACACCGGGGAGCTGTTTTTT.

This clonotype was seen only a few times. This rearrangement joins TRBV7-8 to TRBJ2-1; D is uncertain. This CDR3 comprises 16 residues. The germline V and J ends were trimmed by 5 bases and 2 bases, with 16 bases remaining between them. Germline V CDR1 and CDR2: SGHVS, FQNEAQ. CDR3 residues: CASSPSGRQAYNEQFF. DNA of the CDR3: TGTGCCAGCAGCCCCTCTGGGCGGCAAGCCTACAATGAGCAGTTCTTC.

CDR3: CASSPLAGAYEQYF. In DNA form, the CDR3 reads TGTGCCAGCAGCCCACTAGCGGGGGCCTACGAGCAGTACTTC. The rearrangement uses TRBV6-5 and TRBJ2-7; TRBD2 matches at 11 bases. CDR3 length equals 14 residues. CDR1 and CDR2 from the germline V gene are MNHEY and SVGAGI. V dropped 6 bases and J dropped 2; count of bases not matched to a gene: 3.

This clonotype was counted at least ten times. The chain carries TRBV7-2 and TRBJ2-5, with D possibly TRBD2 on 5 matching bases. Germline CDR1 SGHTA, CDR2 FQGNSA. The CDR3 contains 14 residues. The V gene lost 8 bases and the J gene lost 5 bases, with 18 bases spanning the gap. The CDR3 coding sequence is TGTGCCAGCGGGAGCAGCGGTGTGTTGGAGACCCAGTACTTC. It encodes CASGSSGVLETQYF.

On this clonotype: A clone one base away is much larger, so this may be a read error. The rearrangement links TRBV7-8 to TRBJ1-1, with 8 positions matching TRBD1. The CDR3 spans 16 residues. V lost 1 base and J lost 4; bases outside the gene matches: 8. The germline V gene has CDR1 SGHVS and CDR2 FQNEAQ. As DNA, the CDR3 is TGTGCCAGCAGCTTAGGACAGGGGATCTTAGGCACTGAAGCTTTCTTT. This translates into CASSLGQGILGTEAFF.

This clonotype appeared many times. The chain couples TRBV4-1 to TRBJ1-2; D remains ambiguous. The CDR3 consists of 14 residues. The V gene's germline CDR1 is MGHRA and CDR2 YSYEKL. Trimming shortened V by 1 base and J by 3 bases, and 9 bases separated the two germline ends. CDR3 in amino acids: CASSQGLQYYGYTF. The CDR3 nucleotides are TGCGCCAGCAGCCAAGGTCTGCAGTACTATGGCTACACCTTC.

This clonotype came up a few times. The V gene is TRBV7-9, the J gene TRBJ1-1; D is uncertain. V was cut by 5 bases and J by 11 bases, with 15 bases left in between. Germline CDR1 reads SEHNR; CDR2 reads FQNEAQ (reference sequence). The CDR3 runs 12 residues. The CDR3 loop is CASSQQATKAFF. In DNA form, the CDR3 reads TGTGCCAGCAGCCAGCAGGCGACAAAGGCTTTCTTT.

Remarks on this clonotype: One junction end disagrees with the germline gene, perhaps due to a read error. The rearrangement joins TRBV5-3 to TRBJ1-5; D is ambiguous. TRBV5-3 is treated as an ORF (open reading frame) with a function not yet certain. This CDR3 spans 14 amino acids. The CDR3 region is CASSLERRYQPQHF. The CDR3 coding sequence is TGTGCCAGCAGCTTGGAAAGAAGGTATCAGCCCCAGCATTTT.

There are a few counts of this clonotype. The CDR3 here is CSAGLAGGPSYNEQFF. As DNA, the CDR3 is TGCAGTGCTGGACTAGCGGGAGGGCCATCGTACAATGAGCAGTTCTTC. V usage is TRBV20-1 and J usage is TRBJ2-1, with 15 bases matching TRBD2. The germline gives CDR1 DFQATT, CDR2 SNEGSKA (reference sequence). The trim removed 5 bases at V and 4 bases at J, leaving 6 bases unmatched. This CDR3 region has 16 residues.

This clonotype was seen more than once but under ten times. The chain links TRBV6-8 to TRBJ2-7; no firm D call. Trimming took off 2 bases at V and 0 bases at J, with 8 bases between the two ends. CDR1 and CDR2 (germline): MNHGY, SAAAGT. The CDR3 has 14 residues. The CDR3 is CASSYEWDSYEQYF. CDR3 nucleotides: TGTGCCAGCAGTTACGAGTGGGACTCCTACGAGCAGTACTTC.